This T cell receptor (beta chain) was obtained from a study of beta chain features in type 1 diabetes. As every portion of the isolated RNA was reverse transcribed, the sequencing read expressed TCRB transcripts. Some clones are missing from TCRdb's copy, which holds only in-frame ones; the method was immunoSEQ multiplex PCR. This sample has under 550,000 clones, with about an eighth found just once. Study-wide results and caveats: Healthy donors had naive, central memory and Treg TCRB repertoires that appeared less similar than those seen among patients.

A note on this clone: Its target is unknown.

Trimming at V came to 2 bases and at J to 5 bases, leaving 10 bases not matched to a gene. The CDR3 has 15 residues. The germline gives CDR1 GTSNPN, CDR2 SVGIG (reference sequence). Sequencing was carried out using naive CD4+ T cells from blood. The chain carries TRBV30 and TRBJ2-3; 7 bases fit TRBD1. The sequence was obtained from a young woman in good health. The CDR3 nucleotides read TGTGCCTGGAGTTTCTCAGGGGGTGGGAGAGATACGCAGTATTTT. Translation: CAWSFSGGGRDTQYF. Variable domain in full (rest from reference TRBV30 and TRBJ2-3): SQTIHQWPATLVQPVGSPLSLECTVEGTSNPNLYWYRQAAGRGLQLLFYSVGIGQISSEVPQNLSASRPQDRQFILSSKKLLLSDSGFYLCAWSFSGGGRDTQYFGPGTRLTVL.